This T cell receptor (beta chain) was sequenced in a study of human T cells and chemical hapten exposure. The overall study: Patches that contained 0.01% DPC were applied to the upper back and read at 6 days. Points from the study as a whole: In comparison with controls, expanded TCRs gave rise to a significantly larger number of large CDR3 similarity clusters. All donors were alopecia patients, so their immunity may differ from that of healthy people. PT1 expanded TCR numbers tracked positively with patch test score.

The V end lost 2 bases, the J end lost 8 bases, and 9 bases lay between the germline ends. Germline CDR1 DFQATT, CDR2 SNEGSKA (reference sequence). This CDR3 is built from 11 residues. Via MiXCR, TCRdb re-called the RACE reads, giving one row per CDR3 protein. The sample yields roughly 380,000 distinct CDR3 sequences, more than 4.5% seen once. The time point denotes: pre-sensitization, week 0. This sample's treatment: therapeutic diphenylcyclopropenone sensitization with weekly scalp DPC. Notes on this clonotype: The antigen is unknown.

The sequence derives from a woman aged 45-65 years with alopecia areata. Some clones in this sample may be carry-over from other donors' samples. The sequenced sample was whole blood, obtained in connection with sensitization to the hapten diphenylcyclopropenone (DPC). V gene TRBV20-1 combines with J gene TRBJ1-1; D not certain. CDR3 residues: CSARRTAEAFF. CDR3 DNA sequence: TGCAGTGCTAGACGGACCGCGGAAGCTTTCTTT.